The sequence of this TCR beta chain was determined in a study of shared clonotypes between healthy human individuals. Study results and caveats: Donor scarcity curtailed the genetic and exposure-history diversity represented herein. Investigators expected sequencing depth to affect clonotype sharing among donors.

Adult Caucasians living in Nashville, Tennessee made up all of the donors. As concerns this clone: Its antigen is unknown.

There are 15 residues in the CDR3. Germline CDR1 and CDR2: KGHSH and LQKENI. Trimming left V 1 base short and J 2 bases short, with 11 bases between. Per the original methods: ImmunoSEQ output lacked quality scores and full-length reads, limiting matched filtering. Measured with immunoSEQ multiplex PCR; TCRdb has only the in-frame clones, and not every one. V and J calls and clone size come straight from that table; D and trimming were deduced from the DNA. This table has roughly 2 million clones, 90% to 96% appearing once. This clonotype was sampled from a man aged 18 to 29 in good health. The chain links TRBV18 to TRBJ2-5; a weak D match, TRBD2 (5 bases). Sequencing input: naive CD4+ T cells sorted from blood. Subset: CD45RA+ positively selected. CDR3 sequence: CASSPLTTRQETQYF. In DNA form, the CDR3 reads TGTGCCAGCTCACCACTTACTACTAGGCAAGAGACCCAGTACTTC.